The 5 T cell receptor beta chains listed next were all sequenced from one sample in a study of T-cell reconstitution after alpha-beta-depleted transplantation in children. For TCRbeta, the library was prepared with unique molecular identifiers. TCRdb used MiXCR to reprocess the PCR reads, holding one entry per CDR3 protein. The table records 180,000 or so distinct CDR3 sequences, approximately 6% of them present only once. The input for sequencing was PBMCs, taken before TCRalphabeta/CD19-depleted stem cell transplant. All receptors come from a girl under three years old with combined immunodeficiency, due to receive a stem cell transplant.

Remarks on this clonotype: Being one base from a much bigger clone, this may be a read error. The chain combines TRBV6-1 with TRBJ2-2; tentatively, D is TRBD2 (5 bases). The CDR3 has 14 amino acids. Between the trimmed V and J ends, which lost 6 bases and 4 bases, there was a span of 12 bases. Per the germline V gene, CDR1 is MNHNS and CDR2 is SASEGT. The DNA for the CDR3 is TGTGCCAGCAGCGACGGGGTGGTCACCGGGGAGCTGTTTTTT. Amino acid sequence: CASSDGVVTGELFF.

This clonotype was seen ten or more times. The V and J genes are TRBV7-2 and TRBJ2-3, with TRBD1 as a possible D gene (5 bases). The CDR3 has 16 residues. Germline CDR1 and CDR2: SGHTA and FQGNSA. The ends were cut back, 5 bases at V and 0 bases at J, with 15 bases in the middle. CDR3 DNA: TGTGCCAGCAGCATCCGGACACGTCCTAGCACAGATACGCAGTATTTT. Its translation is CASSIRTRPSTDTQYF.

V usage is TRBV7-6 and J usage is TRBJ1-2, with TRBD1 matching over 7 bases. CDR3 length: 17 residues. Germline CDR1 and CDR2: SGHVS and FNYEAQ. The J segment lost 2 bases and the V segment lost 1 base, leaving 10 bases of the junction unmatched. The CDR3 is CASSLGYKGAGNYGYTF. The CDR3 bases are TGTGCCAGCAGCTTAGGTTATAAGGGGGCCGGGAACTATGGCTACACCTTC.

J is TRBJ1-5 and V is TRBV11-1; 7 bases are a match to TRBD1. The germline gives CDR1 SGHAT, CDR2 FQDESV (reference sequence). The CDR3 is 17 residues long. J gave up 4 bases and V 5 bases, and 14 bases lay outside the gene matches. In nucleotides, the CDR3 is TGTGCCAGCAGCCGAGTGGACCGGGACAGACGTAATCAGCCCCAGCATTTT. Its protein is CASSRVDRDRRNQPQHF.

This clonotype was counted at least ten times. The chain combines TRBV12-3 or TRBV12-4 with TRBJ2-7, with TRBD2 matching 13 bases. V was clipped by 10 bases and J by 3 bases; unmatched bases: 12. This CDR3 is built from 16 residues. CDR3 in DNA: TGTGCCATCGCGTTGCCCGGGACTAGCGGGGTCTACGAGCAGTACTTC. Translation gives CAIALPGTSGVYEQYF.